The 10 T cell receptor beta chains reported below all come from one sample, sequenced in a study of shared clonotypes between healthy human individuals. Repertoires were generated with immunoSEQ multiplex PCR, while TCRdb's copy carries only in-frame clones and drops some. The top ten hold roughly 0.65% of the sample, which has over 850,000 clones, 78% seen once. Sequenced: memory CD4+ T cells from PBMCs. Subset reported: CD45RA-negative fraction. These receptors originate from a man aged 18 to 29 in good health. Some clones in this sample may be carry-over from other donors' samples.

As DNA, the CDR3 is TGTGCCAGCAGTACGGACTACAATGAGCAGTTCTTC. Its protein product is CASSTDYNEQFF. The rearrangement links TRBV7-9 to TRBJ2-1; D ambiguous. This CDR3 is built from 12 residues. Trimming stripped 6 bases from V and 3 bases from J, with 6 bases between. Germline lookup yields CDR1 SEHNR and CDR2 FQNEAQ (reference sequence).

For this clone: Other DNA sequences in this sample translate to the same CDR3. The chain has TRBV5-1 and TRBJ2-7; 8 nucleotides match TRBD2. CDR1 SGHRS and CDR2 YFSETQ come from the germline V gene. Trimming at V came to 4 bases and at J to 0 bases, leaving 6 bases not matched to a gene. The CDR3 sequence is 15 residues long. The CDR3 protein is CASSPLAGSSYEQYF. CDR3 coding DNA: TGCGCCAGCAGCCCTCTAGCGGGTAGCTCCTACGAGCAGTACTTC.

A single count supports this clone. The rearrangement uses TRBV20-1 and TRBJ1-2; D not resolved. The CDR3 has 11 residues. V was cut by 3 bases and J by 8 bases, with 10 bases left in between. Germline V gene lookup returns CDR1 DFQATT and CDR2 SNEGSKA (reference sequence). Here the CDR3 DNA reads TGCAGTGCTAGCGTAAGCGTCGGCTACACCTTC. This encodes CSASVSVGYTF.

This clone was detected ten times or more. The genes are TRBV28 and TRBJ1-1; D gene unclear. Per the germline V gene, CDR1 is MDHEN and CDR2 is SYDVKM. The CDR3 length is 18 residues. Trimming cost V 3 bases and J 0 bases, with 20 bases left between them. CDR3 protein: CASSFRPERAVMNTEAFF. CDR3 DNA: TGTGCCAGCAGTTTCCGGCCCGAAAGGGCCGTAATGAACACTGAAGCTTTCTTT.

The V gene is TRBV7-3, the J gene TRBJ1-1; D not certain. The V end lost 2 bases, the J end lost 0 bases, and 16 bases lay between the germline ends. The CDR3 is 17 amino acids. Germline assignment: CDR1 SGHTA and CDR2 FQGTGA. DNA for the CDR3: TGTGCCAGCAGCTTACGTTCCGGTCGCGACATGAACACTGAAGCTTTCTTT. This sequence encodes CASSLRSGRDMNTEAFF.

This clone was found a few times. CDR3 sequence (DNA): TGTGCCAGCAGCTTACACTTCCAAGGGCCCCTGAACACCGGGGAGCTGTTTTTT. The encoded protein is CASSLHFQGPLNTGELFF. The rearrangement links TRBV7-3 to TRBJ2-2; no clear D gene. The CDR3 extends over 18 amino acids. The germline V gene encodes CDR1 SGHTA and CDR2 FQGTGA. V was shortened by 2 bases and J by 1 base, with 17 bases between the two germline ends.

J is TRBJ1-1 and V is TRBV4-1; the D is unclear. The CDR3 length is 16 residues. Germline CDR1 reads MGHRA; CDR2 reads YSYEKL. Trimming left V 0 bases short and J 3 bases short, with 14 bases between. This CDR3 reads CASSQDLTAPYTEAFF. The CDR3, as DNA: TGCGCCAGCAGCCAAGATTTAACAGCCCCTTACACTGAAGCTTTCTTT.

V gene TRBV15 combines with J gene TRBJ1-1; D gene uncertain. V was pared by 0 bases and J by 1 base, with 12 bases between. The CDR3 sequence is 16 residues long. Per germline, CDR1 LNHNV and CDR2 YYDKDF (reference sequence). The CDR3 region is CATSREVLATNTEAFF. DNA for the CDR3: TGTGCCACCAGCAGAGAAGTCCTAGCCACGAACACTGAAGCTTTCTTT.

The chain employs TRBV7-8 and TRBJ1-5, with TRBD1 matching 8 bases. CDR1 and CDR2 from the germline V gene are SGHVS and FQNEAQ. The CDR3 covers 15 residues. Trimming cost V 1 base and J 6 bases; bases outside gene matches: 5. CDR3 in amino acids: CASSLGTGTGQPQHF. The CDR3 nucleotides read TGTGCCAGCAGCTTAGGGACAGGGACGGGTCAGCCCCAGCATTTT.

The V gene is TRBV9, the J gene TRBJ1-2, with D perhaps matching TRBD1 (5 bases). Germline CDR1 is SGDLS and CDR2 is YYNGEE. Trimming removed 2 bases at V and 2 bases at J, with 10 bases between. The CDR3 is made up of 14 amino acids. Here the CDR3 reads CASSVGGINYGYTF. The CDR3 DNA follows: TGTGCCAGCAGCGTCGGGGGGATAAACTATGGCTACACCTTC.